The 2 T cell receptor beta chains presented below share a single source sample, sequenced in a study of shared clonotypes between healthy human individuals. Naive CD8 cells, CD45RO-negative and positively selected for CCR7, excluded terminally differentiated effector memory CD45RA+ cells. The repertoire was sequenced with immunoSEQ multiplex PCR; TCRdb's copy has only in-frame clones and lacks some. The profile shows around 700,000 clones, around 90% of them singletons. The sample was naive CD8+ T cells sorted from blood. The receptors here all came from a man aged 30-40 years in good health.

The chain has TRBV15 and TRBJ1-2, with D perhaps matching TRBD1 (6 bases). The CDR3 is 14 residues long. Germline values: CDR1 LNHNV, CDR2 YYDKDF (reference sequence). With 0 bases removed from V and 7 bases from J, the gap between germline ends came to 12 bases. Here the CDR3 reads CATSRDIGGTGYTF. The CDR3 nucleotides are TGTGCCACCAGCAGAGATATCGGGGGCACTGGCTACACCTTC.

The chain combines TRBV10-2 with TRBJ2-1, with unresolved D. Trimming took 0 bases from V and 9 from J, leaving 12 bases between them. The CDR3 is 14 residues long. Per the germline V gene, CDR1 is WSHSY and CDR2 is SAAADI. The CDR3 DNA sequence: TGCGCCAGCAGTGAGTCAGGTCAGGCATCTGAGCAGTTCTTC. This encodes CASSESGQASEQFF.